The text below deals with one T cell receptor (beta chain). Antigen unknown. This sample was taken from a study of blood T cells in healthy people across ages. Study results and caveats: Reliance upon unsorted PBMCs precluded definitive naive versus antigen-experienced comparison. Researchers report that TCR beta diversity correlated strongly with naive T cell percentage. When one million T cells were used, diversity estimates were thought to be underestimates. Aged donors had fewer naive CD4+ cells and lower diversity than long-lived donors.

V lost 5 bases to trimming and J lost 3 bases, with 11 bases between them. This CDR3 comprises 14 residues. Germline values: CDR1 SGHTA, CDR2 FQGNSA. The second PCR ran roughly 7 to 11 cycles with a sample-barcoded 5' primer and J-beta primers. One entry per CDR3 protein results from TCRdb running MiXCR on the 5' RACE reads. The table lists fewer than 2 million distinct CDR3 sequences, more than 35% of them singletons. The J gene is TRBJ1-5, the V gene TRBV7-2; possibly TRBD1 for D (6 bases). Sequencing was carried out using blood. The receptor comes from a human donor in good health. As DNA, the CDR3 is TGTGCCAGCAGCCAGACAGGACACAATCAGCCCCAGCATTTT. It is translated as CASSQTGHNQPQHF.